This TCR beta chain is drawn from a study of blood T cell repertoires in COVID-19. Across the study: The United States, Italy and Spain were the sources of the acute and convalescent COVID-19 samples.

In the original analysis: It was from reference gene primer amplification that nucleated cell counts were estimated. Only in-frame clones appear in the TCRdb table, and some are missing; sequencing was by immunoSEQ multiplex PCR. For V, J and clone size, that table is used; D and trimming come from the DNA. The table shows 300,000 to 400,000 clones, with almost 90% occurring only once. Germline V gives CDR1 SGDLS, CDR2 YYNGEE. The trim removed 2 bases at V and 6 bases at J, leaving 2 bases unmatched. The CDR3 length is 14 residues. This clonotype originated in a woman in her 70s with COVID-19, enrolled during active disease. Input material: peripheral blood. The chain joins TRBV9 to TRBJ2-2; 9 bases are a match to TRBD2. The CDR3 sequence is CASSVAGGPGELFF. The CDR3 DNA reads TGTGCCAGCAGCGTCGCGGGGGGGCCCGGGGAGCTGTTTTTT.